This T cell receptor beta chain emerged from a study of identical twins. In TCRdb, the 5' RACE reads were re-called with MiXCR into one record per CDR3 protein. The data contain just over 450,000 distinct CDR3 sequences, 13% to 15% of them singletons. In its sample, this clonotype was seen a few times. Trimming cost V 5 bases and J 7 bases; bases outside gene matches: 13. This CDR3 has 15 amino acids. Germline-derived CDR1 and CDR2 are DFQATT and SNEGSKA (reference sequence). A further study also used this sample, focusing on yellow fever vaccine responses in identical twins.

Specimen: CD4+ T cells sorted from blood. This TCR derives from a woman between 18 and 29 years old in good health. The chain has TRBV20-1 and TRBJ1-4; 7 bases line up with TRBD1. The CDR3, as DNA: TGCAGTGCTGACAAGCAGGGGGGATTTCGTGAAAAACTGTTTTTT. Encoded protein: CSADKQGGFREKLFF.